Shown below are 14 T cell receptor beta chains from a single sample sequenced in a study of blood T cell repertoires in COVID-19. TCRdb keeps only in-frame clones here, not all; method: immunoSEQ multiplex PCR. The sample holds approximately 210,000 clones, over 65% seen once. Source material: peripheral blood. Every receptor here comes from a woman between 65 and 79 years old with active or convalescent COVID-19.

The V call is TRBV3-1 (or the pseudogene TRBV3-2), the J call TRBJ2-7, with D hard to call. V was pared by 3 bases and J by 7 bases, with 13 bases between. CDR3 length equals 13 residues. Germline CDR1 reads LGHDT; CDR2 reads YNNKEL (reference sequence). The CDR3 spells CASSHYNAWEQYF. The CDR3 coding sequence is TGTGCCAGCAGCCACTATAACGCCTGGGAGCAGTACTTC.

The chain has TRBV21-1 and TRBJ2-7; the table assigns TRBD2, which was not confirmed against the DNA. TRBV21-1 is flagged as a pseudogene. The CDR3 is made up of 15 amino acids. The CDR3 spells CASSKVGRKSYEQYF. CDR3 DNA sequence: TGTGCCAGCAGCAAAGTCGGGAGGAAATCCTACGAGCAGTACTTC.

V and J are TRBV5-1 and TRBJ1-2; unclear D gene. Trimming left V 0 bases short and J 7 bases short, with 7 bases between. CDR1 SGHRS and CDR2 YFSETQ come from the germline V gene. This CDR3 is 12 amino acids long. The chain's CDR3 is CASSLGGPGYTF. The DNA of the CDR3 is TGCGCCAGCAGCTTGGGAGGGCCTGGCTACACCTTC.

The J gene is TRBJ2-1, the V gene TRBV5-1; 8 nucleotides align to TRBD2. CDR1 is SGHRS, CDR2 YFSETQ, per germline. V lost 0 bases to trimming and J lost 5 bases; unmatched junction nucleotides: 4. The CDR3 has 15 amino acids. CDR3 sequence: CASSLGLAKNNEQFF. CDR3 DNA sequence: TGCGCCAGCAGCTTGGGACTAGCGAAAAACAATGAGCAGTTCTTC.

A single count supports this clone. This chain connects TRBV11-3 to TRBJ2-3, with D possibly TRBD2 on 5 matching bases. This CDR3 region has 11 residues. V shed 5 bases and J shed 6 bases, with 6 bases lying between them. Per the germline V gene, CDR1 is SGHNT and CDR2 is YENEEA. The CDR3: CASSRGDTQYF. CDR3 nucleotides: TGTGCCAGCAGCCGCGGGGATACGCAGTATTTT. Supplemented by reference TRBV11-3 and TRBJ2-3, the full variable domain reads EAGVVQSPRYKIIEKKQPVAFWCNPISGHNTLYWYLQNLGQGPELLIRYENEEAVDDSQLPKDRFSAERLKGVDSTLKIQPAELGDSAVYLCASSRGDTQYFGPGTRLTVL.

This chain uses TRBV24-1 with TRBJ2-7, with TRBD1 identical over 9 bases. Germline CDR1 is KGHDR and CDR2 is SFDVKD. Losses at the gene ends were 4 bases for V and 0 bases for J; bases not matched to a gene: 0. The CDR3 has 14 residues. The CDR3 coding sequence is TGTGCCACCAGTGAGACAGGGGGCTCCTACGAGCAGTACTTC. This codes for CATSETGGSYEQYF.

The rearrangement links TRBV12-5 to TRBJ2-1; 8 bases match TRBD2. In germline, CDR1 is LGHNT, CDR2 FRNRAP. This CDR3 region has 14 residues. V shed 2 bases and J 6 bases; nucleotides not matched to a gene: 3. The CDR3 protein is CASGLSGSGNEQFF. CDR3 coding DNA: TGTGCTAGTGGTTTGAGCGGGAGCGGCAATGAGCAGTTCTTC.

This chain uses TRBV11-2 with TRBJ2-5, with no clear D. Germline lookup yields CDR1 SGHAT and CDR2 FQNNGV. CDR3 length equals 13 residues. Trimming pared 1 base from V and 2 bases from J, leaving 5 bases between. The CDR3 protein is CASSLALQETQYF. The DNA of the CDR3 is TGTGCCAGCAGCTTAGCGTTGCAAGAGACCCAGTACTTC.

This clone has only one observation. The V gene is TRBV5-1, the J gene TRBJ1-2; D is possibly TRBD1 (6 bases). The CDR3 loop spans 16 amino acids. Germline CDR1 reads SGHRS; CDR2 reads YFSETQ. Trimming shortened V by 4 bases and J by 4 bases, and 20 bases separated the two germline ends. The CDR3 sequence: CASSGAGPGGGYGYTF. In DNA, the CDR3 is TGCGCCAGCAGCGGGGCCGGGCCTGGGGGCGGCTATGGCTACACCTTC.

CDR3 DNA: TGTGCCAGCAGATTCGACTATCGGTCCTACAATGAGCAGTTCTTC. Amino acids: CASRFDYRSYNEQFF. V is TRBV6-5 and J is TRBJ2-1, with D tentatively TRBD2 (5 bases). CDR3 size: 15 residues. Per germline, CDR1 MNHEY and CDR2 SVGAGI. V lost 6 bases to trimming and J lost 1 base, with 13 bases between them.

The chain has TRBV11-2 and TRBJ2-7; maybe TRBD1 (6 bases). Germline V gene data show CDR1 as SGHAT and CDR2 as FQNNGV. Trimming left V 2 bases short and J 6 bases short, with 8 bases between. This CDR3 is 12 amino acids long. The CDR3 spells CASSLTGSEQYF. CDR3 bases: TGTGCCAGCAGCTTAACAGGGTCCGAGCAGTACTTC.

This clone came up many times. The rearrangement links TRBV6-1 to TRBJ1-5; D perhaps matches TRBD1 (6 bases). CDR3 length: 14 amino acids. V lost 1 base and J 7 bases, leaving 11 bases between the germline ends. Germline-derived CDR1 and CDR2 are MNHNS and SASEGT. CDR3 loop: CASSEEQGNQPQHF. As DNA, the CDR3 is TGTGCCAGCAGTGAAGAGCAGGGGAACCAGCCCCAGCATTTT.

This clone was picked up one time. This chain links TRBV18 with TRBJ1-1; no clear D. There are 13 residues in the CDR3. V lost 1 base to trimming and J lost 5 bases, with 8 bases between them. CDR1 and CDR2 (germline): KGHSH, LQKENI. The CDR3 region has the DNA TGTGCCAGCTCACCACGGCAGAAGACTGAAGCTTTCTTT. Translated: CASSPRQKTEAFF.

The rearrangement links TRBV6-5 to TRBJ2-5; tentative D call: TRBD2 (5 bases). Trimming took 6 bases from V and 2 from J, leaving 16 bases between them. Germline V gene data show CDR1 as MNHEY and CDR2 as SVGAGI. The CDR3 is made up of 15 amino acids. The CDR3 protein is CASSSPGLRQETQYF. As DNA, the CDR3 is TGTGCCAGCAGCTCTCCGGGATTGAGGCAAGAGACCCAGTACTTC.